The 21 T cell receptor beta chains in this list originate from one sample, sequenced in a study of blood T cell repertoires in COVID-19. Sequencing was performed with immunoSEQ multiplex PCR; in TCRdb, only in-frame clones are kept and a portion is missing. The table lists about 28,000 clones, 89% of them singletons. Sequencing was done on a sample of peripheral blood. The receptor source for this set is a human donor with acute or convalescent COVID-19. The donor label of this sample is uncertain.

This clone was recorded once. The chain couples TRBV13 to TRBJ2-2, with TRBD2 identical over 10 bases. The CDR3 totals 16 residues. From germline, CDR1 is PRHDT and CDR2 FYEKMQ (reference sequence). J lost 1 base, V lost 5 bases, and 4 bases had no gene match. The chain's CDR3 is CASSPRTSGNTGELFF. CDR3 in DNA: TGTGCCAGCAGCCCCAGGACTAGCGGGAACACCGGGGAGCTGTTTTTT.

The chain links TRBV18 to TRBJ2-3, with 9 bases matching TRBD2. This CDR3 comprises 15 residues. The germline CDR1 and CDR2 sequences are KGHSH and LQKENI. Trimming at V came to 3 bases and at J to 3 bases, leaving 4 bases not matched to a gene. The CDR3 coding sequence is TGTGCCAGCTCACCCCTACTAGCGGGTACAGATACGCAGTATTTT. It is translated as CASSPLLAGTDTQYF.

The V and J genes are TRBV4-1 and TRBJ1-1; 7 bases agree with TRBD1. Trimming at V came to 3 bases and at J to 4 bases, leaving 8 bases not matched to a gene. The germline CDR1 and CDR2 sequences are MGHRA and YSYEKL. The CDR3 sequence is 15 residues long. As DNA, the CDR3 is TGCGCCAGCAGCCAGGACCTCCCAGGGGGCACTGAAGCTTTCTTT. It encodes CASSQDLPGGTEAFF.

The V and J genes are TRBV5-1 and TRBJ2-5; no clear D. V gave up 4 bases and J gave up 1 base, with 14 bases separating them. The CDR3 spans 15 residues. CDR1 and CDR2 from the germline V gene are SGHRS and YFSETQ. DNA of the CDR3: TGCGCCAGCAGCCGCCAGCCAGGCGCCCAAGAGACCCAGTACTTC. Its protein is CASSRQPGAQETQYF. Together with reference TRBV5-1 and TRBJ2-5, the CDR3 gives the full variable domain: KAGVTQTPRYLIKTRGQQVTLSCSPISGHRSVSWYQQTPGQGLQFLFEYFSETQRNKGNFPGRFSGRQFSNSRSEMNVSTLELGDSALYLCASSRQPGAQETQYFGPGTRLLVL.

This chain uses TRBV28 with TRBJ2-5, with TRBD2 identical over 9 bases. The CDR3 is 16 amino acids. Trimming removed 7 bases from V and 5 bases from J; junction bases left unmatched: 14. CDR1 is MDHEN, CDR2 SYDVKM, per germline. The CDR3 DNA reads TGTGCCAGCACCTCGAGTGGTAGCGGGAGCAGCGAGACCCAGTACTTC. This translates into CASTSSGSGSSETQYF.

The rearrangement uses TRBV2 and TRBJ2-7; 8 bases agree with TRBD1. Trimming at V came to 6 bases and at J to 7 bases, leaving 5 bases not matched to a gene. Germline assignment: CDR1 SNHLY and CDR2 FYNNEI. CDR3 length: 12 residues. The DNA for the CDR3 is TGTGCCAGCAGGTTTACAGGGGGAGAGCAGTACGTC. Encoded protein: CASRFTGGEQYV.

This chain links TRBV7-2 with TRBJ2-5, with D tentatively TRBD1 (6 bases). The CDR3 is 13 residues long. Trimming removed 0 bases from V and 5 bases from J, with 7 bases in between. Germline V CDR1 and CDR2: SGHTA, FQGNSA. The CDR3 here is CASSLAQGETQYF. CDR3 coding DNA: TGTGCCAGCAGCTTAGCACAGGGTGAGACCCAGTACTTC.

The chain uses TRBV27 and TRBJ2-1; D not resolved. From germline, CDR1 is MNHEY and CDR2 SMNVEV (reference sequence). Trimming cost V 5 bases and J 8 bases, with 10 bases left between them. This CDR3 has 12 amino acids. The CDR3 spells CASSRSSDEQFF. The CDR3 nucleotides read TGTGCCAGCAGTCGATCGAGCGATGAGCAGTTCTTC.

This chain's CDR3 is CASSQGRNRNQPQHF. CDR3 nucleotides: TGTGCCAGCAGCCAAGGGCGGAACCGCAATCAGCCCCAGCATTTT. V and J are TRBV3-1 (or the pseudogene TRBV3-2) and TRBJ1-5; D not resolved. Per germline, CDR1 LGHDT and CDR2 YNNKEL (reference sequence). This CDR3 spans 15 amino acids. V shed 1 base and J shed 2 bases, with 9 bases lying between them.

The chain carries TRBV28 and TRBJ2-1; 14 positions agree with TRBD2. The ends lost 6 bases at V and 5 bases at J; junction bases unmatched: 9. Germline values: CDR1 MDHEN, CDR2 SYDVKM. The length of the CDR3 is 17 residues. CDR3 DNA: TGTGCCAGCAGGTACCGGACTAGCGGGAGGCCAAACAATGAGCAGTTCTTC. Amino acids: CASRYRTSGRPNNEQFF.

V is TRBV15 and J is TRBJ1-4, with a possible D match to TRBD1 (5 bases). CDR1 is LNHNV and CDR2 is YYDKDF in the germline V gene (reference sequence). This CDR3 has 15 residues. V lost 2 bases and J lost 2, with 9 bases in between. In DNA, the CDR3 is TGTGCCACCAGCAGATCCAGGGTCACTAATGAAAAACTGTTTTTT. This encodes CATSRSRVTNEKLFF.

V and J are TRBV6-2 or TRBV6-3 and TRBJ2-1; 8 bases fit TRBD2. CDR3 size: 18 residues. The germline gives CDR1 MNHEY, CDR2 SVGEGT. Trimming removed 2 bases from V and 3 bases from J; junction bases left unmatched: 12. CDR3 protein: CASSYPRRGGSGYNEQFF. The CDR3, as DNA: TGTGCCAGCAGTTACCCGCGGCGCGGGGGGAGTGGCTACAATGAGCAGTTCTTC.

The chain is built from TRBV7-8 and TRBJ1-4, with 7 nucleotides matching TRBD1. The CDR3 sequence is 16 residues long. CDR1 and CDR2 from the germline V gene are SGHVS and FQNEAQ. With V trimmed by 3 bases and J by 11 bases, 15 bases remained unmatched. The CDR3 protein is CASSFNVPGQRSKLFF. CDR3 sequence (DNA): TGTGCCAGCAGCTTCAATGTCCCGGGACAGCGGTCGAAACTGTTTTTT.

The chain uses TRBV3-1 (or the pseudogene TRBV3-2) and TRBJ1-4; perhaps TRBD1 as D (6 bases). Germline V lookup: CDR1 LGHDT, CDR2 YNNKEL (reference sequence). V lost 8 bases to trimming and J lost 8 bases, with 18 bases between them. The CDR3 extends over 14 amino acids. The DNA for the CDR3 is TGTGCCAGCGCCGTAGGGGGGGCGAACGAAAAACTGTTTTTT. It encodes CASAVGGANEKLFF.

This clone was detected only once. The genes are TRBV11-3 and TRBJ1-6; TRBD1 matches 9 bases. The trim removed 0 bases at V and 8 bases at J, leaving 5 bases unmatched. This CDR3 has 16 residues. CDR1 SGHNT and CDR2 YENEEA come from the germline V gene. The CDR3 is CASSLDNWTGDSPLHF. CDR3 in DNA: TGTGCCAGCAGCTTAGATAACTGGACAGGGGATTCACCCCTCCACTTT.

CDR3 amino acids: CASSLNGVTDTQYF. The CDR3 nucleotides are TGTGCCAGCAGCTTAAACGGGGTCACGGATACGCAGTATTTT. The chain uses TRBV7-2 and TRBJ2-3, with a tentative D call TRBD2 (5 bases). The CDR3 consists of 14 residues. Germline CDR1 is SGHTA and CDR2 is FQGNSA. Trimming pared 2 bases from V and 6 bases from J, leaving 12 bases between.

The V and J genes are TRBV30 and TRBJ2-4, with TRBD1 matching 7 bases. With V trimmed by 3 bases and J by 6 bases, 8 bases remained unmatched. The CDR3 loop spans 14 amino acids. CDR1 GTSNPN and CDR2 SVGIG come from the germline V gene (reference sequence). CDR3 DNA: TGTGCCTGGAGGGCCCGGCAGGGGGTAAACATTCAGTACTTC. It translates to CAWRARQGVNIQYF.

The rearrangement joins TRBV19 to TRBJ1-1, with a tentative D call TRBD1 (5 bases). With 7 bases removed from V and 4 bases from J, the gap between germline ends came to 19 bases. The CDR3 is 15 residues long. Germline V CDR1 and CDR2: LNHDA, SQIVND (reference sequence). Here the CDR3 DNA reads TGTGCCAGTACCCCATGGGAGGGGCGAAGCACTGAAGCTTTCTTT. Amino acids: CASTPWEGRSTEAFF.

CDR3 sequence reads: CASSEARDSRQYV. As DNA, the CDR3 is TGTGCCAGCAGTGAAGCGCGGGACAGTAGGCAGTACGTC. This chain joins TRBV6-1 and TRBJ2-7; tentatively, D is TRBD1 (7 bases). Germline V gene data show CDR1 as MNHNS and CDR2 as SASEGT. Trimming pared 0 bases from V and 9 bases from J, leaving 12 bases between. This CDR3 is built from 13 residues.

The chain has TRBV4-1 and TRBJ2-7; D is ambiguous. The CDR3 is 14 residues long. Trimming pared 0 bases from V and 3 bases from J, leaving 9 bases between. Germline loops: CDR1 MGHRA, CDR2 YSYEKL. CDR3 residues: CASSQDSRYYEQYF. The CDR3 region has the DNA TGCGCCAGCAGCCAAGATTCGAGATACTACGAGCAGTACTTC.

V and J are TRBV5-5 and TRBJ2-1; 9 bases fit TRBD2. Germline V gene data show CDR1 as SGHKS and CDR2 as YYEKEE (reference sequence). The CDR3 sequence is 16 residues long. V lost 1 base to trimming and J lost 4 bases; unmatched junction nucleotides: 6. The CDR3 loop is CASSLIGGRAYNEQFF. The CDR3 DNA reads as TGTGCCAGCAGCTTGATCGGCGGGAGGGCATACAATGAGCAGTTCTTC.